This TCR beta chain was obtained from a study of shared clonotypes between healthy human individuals. Assay used: immunoSEQ multiplex PCR; TCRdb lists only in-frame clones, some missing. The table lists about 530,000 clones, approximately 95% of them singletons, with about 0.054% in the top ten. Germline V gives CDR1 MDHEN, CDR2 SYDVKM. Trimming removed 2 bases from V and 2 bases from J, with 13 bases in between. CDR3 length equals 16 residues. Sample: naive CD4+ T cells sorted from blood. The subset denotes: CD45RA+ positively selected. The V and J genes are TRBV28 and TRBJ1-5; D perhaps matches TRBD1 (5 bases). The sequence was collected from a woman younger than 45 in good health. The DNA of the CDR3 is TGTGCCAGCAGTTTAACCCCCCAGGGCGGCAATCAGCCCCAGCATTTT. Encoded protein: CASSLTPQGGNQPQHF.